Listed below are T cell receptor beta chains from one sample, sequenced in a study of beta chain features in type 1 diabetes. Profiled with immunoSEQ multiplex PCR; TCRdb holds only in-frame clones, not every one. The table shows under 800,000 clones, with roughly 15% occurring only once. Sequencing was performed on naive CD4+ T cells from blood. The receptors derive from a man between 18 and 35 years old in good health. CDR3s include the opening cysteine and the closing phenylalanine or tryptophan. Fields, in order: clone size, V gene, D gene, CDR3 length, J gene, CDR3 protein, CDR3 DNA. D genes are given only for firm matches. Not all rows give a size; the values are once, few, many and, for expanded clones, a class.

.	TRBV5-5	.	16	TRBJ2-3	CASSAGPGHRPDTQYF	TGTGCCAGCAGCGCGGGACCGGGGCATAGGCCAGATACGCAGTATTTT
.	TRBV15	.	12	TRBJ1-2	CATSRDDYGYTF	TGTGCCACCAGCAGGGATGACTATGGCTACACCTTC
once	TRBV9	.	17	TRBJ1-1	CASSATPRTRPNTEAFF	TGTGCCAGCAGCGCCACACCCAGGACACGCCCGAACACTGAAGCTTTCTTT
.	TRBV7-2	TRBD1	14	TRBJ2-7	CASSPRQGDYEQYF	TGTGCCAGCAGTCCACGACAGGGGGACTACGAGCAGTACTTC
.	TRBV29-1	.	14	TRBJ2-1	CSVDDPLGSNEQFF	TGCAGCGTTGATGACCCCCTTGGGAGTAATGAGCAATTCTTC
few	TRBV7-9	.	14	TRBJ1-1	CASSRDSMNTEAFF	TGTGCCAGCAGCCGCGACAGCATGAACACTGAAGCTTTCTTT
.	TRBV7-3	TRBD1	15	TRBJ1-1	CASRPDRGMNTEAFF	TGTGCCAGCAGACCCGACAGGGGTATGAACACTGAAGCTTTCTTT
.	TRBV5-1	.	12	TRBJ2-1	CASSPTAEGQFF	TGCGCCAGCAGCCCGACAGCGGAAGGGCAGTTCTTC
.	TRBV4-3	.	15	TRBJ1-4	CASSQAWGANEKLFF	TGCGCCAGCAGCCAAGCGTGGGGAGCTAATGAAAAACTGTTTTTT
.	TRBV5-6	.	14	TRBJ2-1	CASSPSTGWNEQFF	TGTGCCAGCAGCCCTTCCACAGGGTGGAATGAGCAGTTCTTC
.	TRBV6-1	TRBD1	15	TRBJ2-5	CASLRSGTVERTQYF	TGTGCCAGCCTTAGATCCGGGACAGTGGAGCGGACCCAGTACTTC
few	TRBV15	.	14	TRBJ1-4	CATSRDLAREKLFF	TGTGCCACCAGCAGAGATCTCGCGAGAGAAAAACTGTTTTTT
.	TRBV5-1	TRBD1	16	TRBJ2-1	CASSFGADRAYNEQFF	TGCGCCAGCAGCTTTGGGGCGGACAGGGCTTACAATGAGCAGTTCTTC
.	TRBV6-6	TRBD2	14	TRBJ2-7	CASRPPSGIGEQYF	TGTGCCAGCAGGCCACCTAGCGGGATTGGCGAGCAGTACTTC
few	TRBV5-4	TRBD1	15	TRBJ2-1	CASSRGQDSYNEQFF	TGTGCCAGCAGCCGAGGACAGGACTCCTACAATGAGCAGTTCTTC
.	TRBV28	TRBD2	16	TRBJ2-3	CASSSPGGGHTDTQYF	TGTGCCAGCAGTTCCCCCGGCGGGGGGCACACAGATACGCAGTATTTT
.	TRBV7-3	.	11	TRBJ1-5	CASSLNQPQHF	TGTGCCAGCAGCTTAAATCAGCCCCAGCATTTT
few	TRBV4-2	.	16	TRBJ2-5	CASTITGVAAAETQYF	TGTGCCAGCACCATCACCGGGGTAGCAGCGGCGGAGACCCAGTACTTC
.	TRBV27	TRBD1	17	TRBJ2-2	CASSWSFGTEDTGELFF	TGTGCCAGCAGTTGGAGCTTCGGGACAGAGGACACCGGGGAGCTGTTTTTT
few	TRBV4-3	.	14	TRBJ1-4	CASSPTGTNEKLFF	TGCGCCAGCAGCCCGACGGGAACTAATGAAAAACTGTTTTTT
.	TRBV14	.	13	TRBJ1-1	CASSQGDRRIAFF	TGTGCCAGCAGCCAAGGGGATCGAAGAATCGCTTTCTTT
.	TRBV29-1	.	14	TRBJ2-3	CSVRDITSTDTQYF	TGCAGCGTTAGGGACATCACTAGCACAGATACGCAGTATTTT
.	TRBV2	.	14	TRBJ2-7	CASLGTRLSYEQYF	TGTGCCAGCCTCGGGACGAGATTAAGCTACGAGCAGTACTTC
few	TRBV27	.	15	TRBJ2-7	CASSPIGTPAYEQYF	TGTGCCAGCAGTCCTATCGGGACTCCTGCCTACGAGCAGTACTTC
few	TRBV25-1	.	13	TRBJ2-7	CASTIGGAYEQYF	TGTGCCAGCACTATCGGGGGAGCCTACGAGCAGTACTTC
.	TRBV25-1	TRBD1	18	TRBJ2-3	CASSEPLSGTGVGDTQYF	TGTGCCAGCAGTGAGCCACTTTCCGGGACAGGGGTGGGAGATACGCAGTATTTT
few	TRBV2	.	11	TRBJ2-1	CASSLFHEQFF	TGTGCCAGCAGTCTATTCCATGAGCAGTTCTTC
few	TRBV5-8	.	14	TRBJ1-6	CASSLSRGLSPLHF	TGTGCCAGCAGCTTGTCCCGGGGGCTATCACCCCTCCACTTT
.	TRBV7-3	.	15	TRBJ2-1	CASSYWTTTQHEQFF	TGTGCCAGCAGCTACTGGACTACCACGCAGCATGAGCAGTTCTTC
.	TRBV4-3	TRBD2	16	TRBJ2-5	CASSQDPPGLTETQYF	TGCGCCAGCAGCCAAGATCCCCCGGGACTAACAGAGACCCAGTACTTC
.	TRBV9	.	19	TRBJ2-6	CASSPRWRHNPSGANVLTF	TGTGCCAGCAGCCCCCGTTGGCGACACAATCCCTCTGGGGCCAACGTCCTGACTTTC
few	TRBV2	TRBD1	15	TRBJ1-5	CASSGPYRGLQPQHF	TGTGCCAGCAGTGGCCCTTACAGGGGACTTCAGCCCCAGCATTTT
few	TRBV5-5	.	13	TRBJ1-2	CASSLDPTPRDTF	TGTGCCAGCAGCCTTGACCCAACCCCTCGTGACACCTTC
few	TRBV20-1	.	10	TRBJ2-5	CSAGQETQYF	TGCAGCGCCGGGCAAGAGACCCAGTACTTC
.	TRBV9	.	14	TRBJ1-2	CASSVAGSNYGYTF	TGTGCCAGCAGCGTAGCTGGTTCTAACTATGGCTACACCTTC
.	TRBV28	.	14	TRBJ2-1	CASRVRWPLNEQFF	TGTGCCAGCAGGGTTCGCTGGCCCTTGAATGAGCAGTTCTTC
.	TRBV29-1	TRBD1	16	TRBJ2-4	CSVLYPGQAAKNIQYF	TGCAGCGTCCTTTATCCGGGACAGGCAGCCAAAAACATTCAGTACTTC
.	TRBV6-1	TRBD1	14	TRBJ2-7	CASSRTGGNYEQYF	TGTGCCAGCTCCCGGACAGGGGGGAACTACGAGCAGTACTTC
few	TRBV27	TRBD1	14	TRBJ1-2	CASRSEGRGYGYTF	TGTGCCAGCAGATCTGAAGGCAGGGGGTATGGCTACACCTTC
few	TRBV29-1	.	15	TRBJ2-2	CSAGDGGAPTGELFF	TGCAGCGCCGGAGATGGGGGGGCCCCCACCGGGGAGCTGTTTTTT
.	TRBV18	TRBD1	16	TRBJ2-7	CASSPRQGSDSYEQYF	TGTGCCAGCTCACCCCGACAGGGGAGCGACTCCTACGAGCAGTACTTC
.	TRBV5-1	.	13	TRBJ2-7	CASSLTTGNEQYF	TGCGCCAGCAGCCTGACCACAGGGAACGAGCAGTACTTC
few	TRBV19	.	13	TRBJ2-2	CASSPMNTGELFF	TGTGCCAGTAGCCCTATGAACACCGGGGAGCTGTTTTTT
few	TRBV4-1	TRBD2	17	TRBJ2-1	CASSQAKGLADHNEQFF	TGCGCCAGCAGCCAAGCCAAGGGACTAGCGGACCACAATGAGCAGTTCTTC
few	TRBV10-3	TRBD2	18	TRBJ2-7	CAISESRSGRSPSYEQYF	TGTGCCATCAGTGAGTCGCGTAGCGGGAGGTCCCCTTCCTACGAGCAGTACTTC
few	TRBV4-2	TRBD1	15	TRBJ1-5	CASSQDRGQGQPQHF	TGTGCCAGCAGCCAAGATAGGGGACAGGGTCAGCCCCAGCATTTT
.	TRBV18	.	11	TRBJ1-2	CASSPVYGYTF	TGTGCCAGCTCACCAGTCTATGGCTACACCTTC
few	TRBV10-3	TRBD1	13	TRBJ1-1	CAISRGVNTEAFF	TGTGCCATCAGCAGGGGGGTGAACACTGAAGCTTTCTTT
few	TRBV5-1	TRBD2	14	TRBJ2-5	CASSLAGGQETQYF	TGCGCCAGCAGCTTAGCGGGGGGACAAGAGACCCAGTACTTC
.	TRBV27	TRBD1	16	TRBJ1-3	CASKRLQGAGGNTIYF	TGTGCCAGCAAGAGACTCCAGGGGGCGGGAGGAAACACCATATATTTT
few	TRBV14	TRBD1	14	TRBJ2-3	CASSQDLQGDTQYF	TGTGCCAGCAGCCAAGATCTACAGGGGGATACGCAGTATTTT
.	TRBV7-2	.	14	TRBJ2-7	CASSADREGYEQYF	TGTGCCAGCAGCGCTGACAGGGAGGGTTACGAGCAGTACTTC
.	TRBV9	.	16	TRBJ2-3	CASSVSRGGATDTQYF	TGTGCCAGCAGCGTAAGCAGGGGAGGGGCCACAGATACGCAGTATTTT
.	TRBV7-3	TRBD2	17	TRBJ2-7	CASSLIGRAGGPHEQYF	TGTGCCAGCAGCTTAATAGGTAGGGCGGGAGGGCCCCACGAGCAGTACTTC